The 32 T cell receptor beta chains given below trace back to one sample, sequenced in a study of post-analysis software for immune sequencing data. Study observations and caveats: About 5 TRBV segments occurring more often in patients than controls included TRBV5-6, TRBV5-1 and TRBV20-1.

Built from TCR beta cDNA, the libraries had unique molecular identifiers in them. Using its own MiXCR run on the PCR reads, TCRdb lists one record per CDR3 protein. Of 450,000 or so distinct CDR3 sequences in the sample, around 40% were seen once. No antigens are known for them. The sequenced sample consisted of blood. The origin of the receptors is a girl between 10 and 17 years old with multiple sclerosis.

The V and J genes are TRBV29-1 and TRBJ1-1; tentatively, D is TRBD1 (5 bases). V shed 3 bases and J shed 5 bases, with 13 bases lying between them. CDR1 and CDR2 (germline): SQVTM, ANQGSEA. The CDR3 extends over 13 amino acids. CDR3 coding DNA: TGCAGCGTTGACCCGGGGGGTGGAACTGAAGCTTTCTTT. Encoded protein: CSVDPGGGTEAFF.

This chain connects TRBV20-1 to TRBJ2-5; maybe TRBD2 (7 bases). V lost 3 bases and J lost 11, with 25 bases in between. The CDR3 has 15 amino acids. Germline CDR1 is DFQATT and CDR2 is SNEGSKA (reference sequence). The DNA of the CDR3 is TGCAGTGCTAGCCTGGACAGCCGGGCTGGGGGGGAGCAGTACTTC. Protein product: CSASLDSRAGGEQYF.

This clonotype appeared a few times. The V gene is TRBV6-6, the J gene TRBJ2-5, with 12 bases lining up with TRBD2. The CDR3 is 15 amino acids. From germline, CDR1 is MNHNY and CDR2 SVGAGI (reference sequence). V was clipped by 7 bases and J by 4 bases; unmatched bases: 7. The CDR3 spells CASKKTSGSLETQYF. CDR3 in DNA: TGTGCCAGCAAAAAGACTAGCGGGAGTCTAGAGACCCAGTACTTC.

In regard to this clonotype: Germline and junction disagree at one end, which may indicate a read error. This chain links TRBV29-1 with TRBJ2-2; weak D call: TRBD2 (5 bases). CDR1 SQVTM and CDR2 ANQGSEA come from the germline V gene. This CDR3 has 16 amino acids. CDR3 sequence reads: CSASRQSVHYTGELFF. The CDR3 nucleotides read TGTAGCGCCTCGAGGCAATCAGTCCACTACACCGGGGAGCTGTTTTTT.

This clonotype has a handful of counts. V gene TRBV11-2 combines with J gene TRBJ2-3; 7 nucleotides align to TRBD2. This CDR3 has 15 residues. Germline CDR1 SGHAT, CDR2 FQNNGV. With 5 bases clipped from V and 3 bases from J, the junction kept 8 bases outside the gene matches. CDR3 nucleotide sequence: TGTGCCAGCAGCCCGAGGACTAGAGGTACAGATACGCAGTATTTT. Amino acids: CASSPRTRGTDTQYF.

This clonotype turned up a few times. The chain recombines TRBV7-9 with TRBJ2-3, with D unclear. The length of the CDR3 is 12 residues. Between the trimmed V and J ends, which lost 8 bases and 4 bases, there was a span of 10 bases. The germline V gene encodes CDR1 SEHNR and CDR2 FQNEAQ (reference sequence). DNA of the CDR3: TGTGCCAGCGGCATGGGGTCAGATACGCAGTATTTT. It codes for CASGMGSDTQYF.

This clonotype was seen a handful of times. V is TRBV11-2 and J is TRBJ2-2; no clear D. This CDR3 comprises 15 residues. The germline V and J ends were trimmed by 4 bases and 5 bases, with 14 bases remaining between them. The V gene's germline CDR1 is SGHAT and CDR2 FQNNGV. DNA of the CDR3: TGTGCCAGCAGCTCACTCTACACGGAAACCGGGGAGCTGTTTTTT. Its translation is CASSSLYTETGELFF.

This clonotype was counted between two and nine times. The chain couples TRBV29-1 to TRBJ2-7, with TRBD1 identical over 10 bases. This CDR3 has 12 amino acids. The ends lost 5 bases at V and 3 bases at J; junction bases unmatched: 1. The germline CDR1 and CDR2 sequences are SQVTM and ANQGSEA. The chain's CDR3 is CSVWDRGYEQYF. In DNA form, the CDR3 reads TGCAGCGTTTGGGACAGGGGCTACGAGCAGTACTTC.

V and J are TRBV20-1 and TRBJ2-5; D is possibly TRBD1 (6 bases). The end of the DNA fits TRBJ2-7 better, so the J call may be wrong. This CDR3 has 12 residues. Germline lookup yields CDR1 DFQATT and CDR2 SNEGSKA (reference sequence). CDR3: CSARYQGREQYF. As DNA, the CDR3 is TGCAGTGCTAGATACCAGGGGCGCGAGCAGTACTTC.

As DNA, the CDR3 is TGTGCCAGCAGTGAAATTAAGGGGGTAAGCTCCTACGAGCAGTACTTC. Translated, it gives CASSEIKGVSSYEQYF. The V gene is TRBV6-1, the J gene TRBJ2-7, with D perhaps TRBD1 (6 bases). Trimming removed 2 bases from V and 0 bases from J, with 14 bases in between. The CDR3 consists of 16 residues. Germline V lookup: CDR1 MNHNS, CDR2 SASEGT.

This chain connects TRBV7-8 to TRBJ2-5; weak D call: TRBD2 (5 bases). The CDR3 extends over 14 amino acids. Trimming took 5 bases from V and 5 from J, leaving 15 bases between them. Germline-derived CDR1 and CDR2 are SGHVS and FQNEAQ. CDR3 residues: CASSVSTGEETQYF. The CDR3 DNA follows: TGTGCCAGCAGCGTTAGTACCGGGGAGGAGACCCAGTACTTC.

V gene TRBV7-2 combines with J gene TRBJ2-7; 7 bases map to TRBD2. The end of the DNA is better explained by TRBJ2-4, so the J call may be wrong. The CDR3 extends over 15 amino acids. Germline CDR1 and CDR2: SGHTA and FQGNSA. For the CDR3, the DNA is TGTGCCAGCAGCTTAAGGGCCGGGGGGTTAAACATTCAGTACTTC. Its translation is CASSLRAGGLNIQYF.

This clonotype was found a few times. The chain employs TRBV20-1 and TRBJ2-3; D assignment may be TRBD1 or TRBD2 (7 bases each). Trimming removed 3 bases from V and 2 bases from J, with 18 bases in between. Germline CDR1 is DFQATT and CDR2 is SNEGSKA (reference sequence). The CDR3 spans 16 residues. The CDR3 DNA reads TGCAGTGCTAGTACACCAGGGGAGGGGGCCACAGATACGCAGTATTTT. It yields the protein CSASTPGEGATDTQYF.

The chain combines TRBV28 with TRBJ2-1; a possible D gene is TRBD2 (6 bases). The germline CDR1 and CDR2 sequences are MDHEN and SYDVKM. Deletions cut 6 bases from V and 4 bases from J, with 19 bases between. The CDR3 runs to 16 residues. The CDR3 DNA is TGTGCCAGCAGCCGAGAGGGGCGCGGGACGTACAATGAGCAGTTCTTC. As protein: CASSREGRGTYNEQFF.

This clonotype was observed a few times. V gene TRBV6-2 or TRBV6-3 combines with J gene TRBJ2-7; D is unresolved. The CDR3 has 12 amino acids. The germline V gene has CDR1 MNHEY and CDR2 SVGEGT. Trimming shortened V by 7 bases and J by 4 bases, and 11 bases separated the two germline ends. CDR3 loop: CASTKDLYEQYF. The CDR3 DNA is TGTGCCAGCACCAAGGACCTATACGAGCAGTACTTC.

This clonotype was seen only a few times. This chain joins TRBV20-1 and TRBJ2-7; either TRBD1 or TRBD2 may supply D (5 bases each). The CDR3 length is 15 residues. Germline CDR1 and CDR2: DFQATT and SNEGSKA (reference sequence). Trimming pared 3 bases from V and 0 bases from J, leaving 15 bases between. The CDR3 loop is CSASPGTAISYEQYF. The CDR3 nucleotides are TGCAGTGCTAGCCCCGGGACCGCTATCTCCTACGAGCAGTACTTC.

The chain links TRBV6-5 to TRBJ2-5; the D gene could be TRBD1 or TRBD2 (5 bases each). The J call may be in error: the DNA end matches TRBJ2-7 better. The CDR3 consists of 13 residues. The germline gives CDR1 MNHEY, CDR2 SVGAGI. The CDR3 nucleotides are TGTGTCGGCAGTTACGCCGGGACCCACGAGCAGTACTTC. This gives the protein CVGSYAGTHEQYF.

V usage is TRBV12-3 or TRBV12-4 and J usage is TRBJ1-1; 7 nucleotides match TRBD1. V shed 1 base, J shed 3 bases, and the junction held 8 bases outside the gene matches. The CDR3 runs to 16 residues. The CDR3, as DNA: TGTGCCAGCAGTTTAGAAGACAGGGTTGCTTACACTGAAGCTTTCTTT. It encodes CASSLEDRVAYTEAFF.

CDR3 sequence reads: CASSLVGTSGRNEQFF. The CDR3 DNA reads TGTGCCAGCAGCTTAGTAGGGACTAGCGGGAGGAATGAGCAGTTCTTC. The V and J genes are TRBV7-2 and TRBJ2-1, with 15 bases lining up with TRBD2. CDR3 length equals 16 residues. Germline V CDR1 and CDR2: SGHTA, FQGNSA. V lost 1 base, J lost 7 bases, and 2 bases stayed unmatched.

The chain joins TRBV7-3 to TRBJ2-1, with 9 bases matching TRBD2. V gave up 0 bases and J gave up 3 bases; unmatched junction bases: 3. This CDR3 has 16 amino acids. The germline gives CDR1 SGHTA, CDR2 FQGTGA. The CDR3 reads CASSLTAGGNYNEQFF. CDR3 DNA: TGTGCCAGCAGCTTAACTGCGGGAGGGAACTACAATGAGCAGTTCTTC.

The V call is TRBV15, the J call TRBJ2-2, with 11 bases fitting TRBD1. V trimming: 4 bases; J trimming: 9 bases; junction bases outside the gene matches: 10. CDR1 LNHNV and CDR2 YYDKDF come from the germline V gene (reference sequence). The CDR3 loop spans 16 amino acids. The DNA for the CDR3 is TGTGCCACCAGCAACCCCGGGACAGGGGGGTTCCGGGAGCTGTTTTTT. It is translated as CATSNPGTGGFRELFF.

This clonotype has just a few counts. This sequence joins TRBV7-2 and TRBJ2-7; D is perhaps TRBD1 or TRBD2 (5 bases each). CDR3 length: 13 amino acids. The germline V and J ends were trimmed by 4 bases and 4 bases, with 11 bases remaining between them. Germline CDR1 and CDR2: SGHTA and FQGNSA. The CDR3 region is CASSSTGLYEQYF. The CDR3 DNA is TGTGCCAGCAGCTCCACGGGGCTATACGAGCAGTACTTC.

The V call is TRBV6-6, the J call TRBJ2-1; weak D call: TRBD2 (7 bases). V was clipped by 3 bases and J by 10 bases, with 19 bases between them. Germline assignment: CDR1 MNHNY and CDR2 SVGAGI (reference sequence). This CDR3 is built from 15 residues. CDR3 DNA: TGTGCCAGCAGTTATGGGGTTCAGGGGAGGGGAGAGCAGTTCTTC. It yields the protein CASSYGVQGRGEQFF.

The chain couples TRBV10-3 to TRBJ2-5; D might be TRBD2 (6 bases). V gave up 5 bases and J gave up 4 bases, with 14 bases separating them. The CDR3 extends over 14 amino acids. CDR1 ENHRY and CDR2 SYGVKD come from the germline V gene. CDR3 protein: CAISFSRGGETQYF. In DNA form, the CDR3 reads TGTGCCATCAGTTTTTCACGGGGAGGAGAGACCCAGTACTTC.

V gene TRBV6-5 combines with J gene TRBJ1-1; TRBD1 aligns across 7 bases. The CDR3 has 14 residues. CDR1 and CDR2 from the germline V gene are MNHEY and SVGAGI. With 7 bases clipped from V and 5 bases from J, the junction kept 10 bases outside the gene matches. The CDR3 region is CASKEQGYATEAFF. The DNA for the CDR3 is TGTGCCAGCAAGGAACAGGGGTACGCGACTGAAGCTTTCTTT.

As for this clonotype: Mismatch with germline at one junction end may stem from a read error. DNA for the CDR3: TGTGCCAGCAGTTTTTCATATGAGCGGTTCTTC. Encoded protein: CASSFSYERFF. The chain employs TRBV12-3 or TRBV12-4 and TRBJ2-1; D gene uncertain. The CDR3 has 11 amino acids.

CDR3 sequence: CASSYDRGYGYTF. The CDR3 DNA reads TGTGCCAGCAGTTACGACAGGGGGTATGGCTACACCTTC. V is TRBV6-2 or TRBV6-3 and J is TRBJ1-2, with 9 nucleotides matching TRBD1. Trimming removed 2 bases from V and 5 bases from J; junction bases left unmatched: 0. The germline CDR1 and CDR2 sequences are MNHEY and SVGEGT. The CDR3 is 13 residues long.

This chain uses TRBV28 with TRBJ2-6; D not resolved. Germline V gene sequence: CDR1 MDHEN, CDR2 SYDVKM. V lost 6 bases and J 0 bases, leaving 9 bases between the germline ends. The CDR3 runs 15 residues. The CDR3 DNA sequence: TGTGCCAGCAGGGAGTGGGGCTCTGGGGCCAACGTCCTGACTTTC. Protein: CASREWGSGANVLTF.

The J gene is TRBJ2-1, the V gene TRBV27, with 10 bases aligning to TRBD1. Germline V gives CDR1 MNHEY, CDR2 SMNVEV (reference sequence). J was trimmed by 3 bases and V by 7 bases; bases with no gene match: 3. This CDR3 comprises 14 residues. Here the CDR3 reads CASKGTGDYNEQFF. For the CDR3, the DNA is TGTGCCAGCAAGGGGACAGGGGACTACAATGAGCAGTTCTTC.

The chain has TRBV4-1 and TRBJ2-1; 9 nucleotides line up with TRBD2. V lost 3 bases, J lost 7 bases, and 7 bases stayed unmatched. This CDR3 has 15 amino acids. Germline V CDR1 and CDR2: MGHRA, YSYEKL. The CDR3 is CASSQRTSAGNEQFF. CDR3 in DNA: TGCGCCAGCAGCCAGAGGACTAGCGCTGGGAATGAGCAGTTCTTC.

This clonotype qualifies as medium-sized (0.01 to 0.1%). This sequence joins TRBV14 and TRBJ2-5; D unclear. V was clipped by 6 bases and J by 3 bases, with 11 bases between them. CDR3 length: 13 residues. Per the germline V gene, CDR1 is SGHDN and CDR2 is FVKESK. The CDR3 region has the DNA TGTGCCAGCAGTTATCGGCTCGAAGAGACCCAGTACTTC. Translating gives CASSYRLEETQYF.

The genes are TRBV2 and TRBJ2-7; 10 bases agree with TRBD2. This CDR3 region has 16 residues. CDR1 and CDR2 from the germline V gene are SNHLY and FYNNEI. J lost 3 bases, V lost 0 bases, and 5 bases had no gene match. The CDR3 loop is CASSEAGGTSDYEQYF. The CDR3 nucleotides read TGTGCCAGCAGTGAAGCGGGGGGGACTAGCGACTACGAGCAGTACTTC.